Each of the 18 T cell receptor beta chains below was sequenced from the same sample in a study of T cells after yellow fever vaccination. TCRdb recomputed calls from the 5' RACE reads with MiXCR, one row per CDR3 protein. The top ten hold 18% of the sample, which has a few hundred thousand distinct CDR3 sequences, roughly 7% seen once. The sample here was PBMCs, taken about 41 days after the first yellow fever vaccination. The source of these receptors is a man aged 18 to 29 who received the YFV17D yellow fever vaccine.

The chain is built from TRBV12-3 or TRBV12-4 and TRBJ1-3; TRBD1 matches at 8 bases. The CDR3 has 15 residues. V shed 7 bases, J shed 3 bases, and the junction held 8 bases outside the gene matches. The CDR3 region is CASTEDRGSGNTIYF. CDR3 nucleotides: TGTGCCAGCACCGAAGACAGGGGCAGTGGAAACACCATATATTTT.

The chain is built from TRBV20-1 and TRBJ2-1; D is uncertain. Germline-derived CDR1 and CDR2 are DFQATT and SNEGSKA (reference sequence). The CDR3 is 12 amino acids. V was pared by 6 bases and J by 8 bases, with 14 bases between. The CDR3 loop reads CSAHLPGDEQFF. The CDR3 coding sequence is TGCAGTGCCCATCTACCCGGCGATGAGCAGTTCTTC.

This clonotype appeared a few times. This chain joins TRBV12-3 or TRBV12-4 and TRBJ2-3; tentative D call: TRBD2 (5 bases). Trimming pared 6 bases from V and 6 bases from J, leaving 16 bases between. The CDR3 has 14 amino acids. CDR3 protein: CASSPPSGSDTQYF. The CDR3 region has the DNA TGTGCCAGCAGCCCACCGTCGGGGTCGGATACGCAGTATTTT.

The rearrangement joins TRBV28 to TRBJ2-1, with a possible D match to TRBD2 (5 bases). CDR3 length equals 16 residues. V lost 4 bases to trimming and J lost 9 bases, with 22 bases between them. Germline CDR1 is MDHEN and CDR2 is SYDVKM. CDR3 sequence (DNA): TGTGCCAGCAGTTCCGCGTCGGGTCCGGGAATAGGTGAGCAGTTCTTC. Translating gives CASSSASGPGIGEQFF.

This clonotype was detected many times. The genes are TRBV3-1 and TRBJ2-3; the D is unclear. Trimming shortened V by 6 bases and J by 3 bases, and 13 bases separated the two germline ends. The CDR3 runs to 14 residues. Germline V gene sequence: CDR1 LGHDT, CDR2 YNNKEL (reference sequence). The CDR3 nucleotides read TGTGCCAGCAGTCCGGCACTGGCGACAGATACGCAGTATTTT. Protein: CASSPALATDTQYF.

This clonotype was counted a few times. CDR3 in amino acids: CASSLLAGGEQYF. CDR3 coding DNA: TGTGCCAGCAGCTTACTAGCGGGGGGCGAGCAGTACTTC. V and J are TRBV7-3 and TRBJ2-7; 11 positions agree with TRBD2. Trimming removed 2 bases from V and 6 bases from J; junction bases left unmatched: 0. Germline V gene sequence: CDR1 SGHTA, CDR2 FQGTGA. The CDR3 has 13 residues. Full variable domain (missing parts from reference TRBV7-3 and TRBJ2-7): GAGVSQTPSNKVTEKGKYVELRCDPISGHTALYWYRQSLGQGPEFLIYFQGTGAADDSGLPNDRFFAVRPEGSVSTLKIQRTERGDSAVYLCASSLLAGGEQYFGPGTRLTVT.

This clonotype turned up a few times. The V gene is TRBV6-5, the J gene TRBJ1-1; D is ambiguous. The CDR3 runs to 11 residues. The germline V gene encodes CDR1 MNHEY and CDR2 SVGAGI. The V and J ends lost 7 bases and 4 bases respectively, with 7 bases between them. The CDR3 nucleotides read TGTGCCAGCAAAGAGGGCACTGAAGCTTTCTTT. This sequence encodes CASKEGTEAFF.

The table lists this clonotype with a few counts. The CDR3 loop is CAISEGTVANTGELFF. The CDR3 DNA reads as TGTGCCATCAGTGAGGGGACTGTCGCGAACACCGGGGAGCTGTTTTTT. V usage is TRBV10-3 and J usage is TRBJ2-2; the D gene is possibly TRBD2 (6 bases). Trimming shortened V by 2 bases and J by 0 bases, and 10 bases separated the two germline ends. The CDR3 loop spans 16 amino acids. The V gene's germline CDR1 is ENHRY and CDR2 SYGVKD.

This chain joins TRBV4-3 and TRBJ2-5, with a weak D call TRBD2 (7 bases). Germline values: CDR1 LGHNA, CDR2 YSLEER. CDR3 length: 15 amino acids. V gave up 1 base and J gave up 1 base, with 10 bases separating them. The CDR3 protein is CASSQVRGAQETQYF. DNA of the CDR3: TGCGCCAGCAGCCAAGTCCGGGGGGCCCAAGAGACCCAGTACTTC.

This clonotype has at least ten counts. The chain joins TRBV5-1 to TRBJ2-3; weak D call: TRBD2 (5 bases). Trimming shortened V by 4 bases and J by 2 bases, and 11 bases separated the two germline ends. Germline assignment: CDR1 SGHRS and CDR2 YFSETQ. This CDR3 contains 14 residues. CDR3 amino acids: CASSPGVPTDTQYF. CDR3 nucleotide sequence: TGCGCCAGCAGCCCCGGGGTGCCCACAGATACGCAGTATTTT.

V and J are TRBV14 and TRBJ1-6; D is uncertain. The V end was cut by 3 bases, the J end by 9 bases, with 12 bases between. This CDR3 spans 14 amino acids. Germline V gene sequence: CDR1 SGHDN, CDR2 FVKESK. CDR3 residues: CASSQGTLGSPLHF. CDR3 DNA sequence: TGTGCCAGCAGCCAGGGAACTTTGGGTTCACCCCTCCACTTT.

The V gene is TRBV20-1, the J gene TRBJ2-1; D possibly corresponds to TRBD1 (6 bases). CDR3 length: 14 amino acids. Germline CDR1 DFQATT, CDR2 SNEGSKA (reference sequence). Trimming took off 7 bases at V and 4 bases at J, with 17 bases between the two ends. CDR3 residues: CSVRGKEAYNEQFF. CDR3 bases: TGCAGTGTAAGGGGGAAAGAAGCATACAATGAGCAGTTCTTC.

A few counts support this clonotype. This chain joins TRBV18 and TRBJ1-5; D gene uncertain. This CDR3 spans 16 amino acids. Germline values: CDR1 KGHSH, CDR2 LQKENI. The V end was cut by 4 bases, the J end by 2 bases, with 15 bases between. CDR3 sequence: CASSLSGREGNQPQHF. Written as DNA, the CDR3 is TGTGCCAGCTCACTGTCCGGGAGGGAAGGCAATCAGCCCCAGCATTTT.

As DNA, the CDR3 is TGTGCCAGCGGCCGATGGGGACCTTCCTACGAGCAGTACTTC. Its protein product is CASGRWGPSYEQYF. The V call is TRBV6-1, the J call TRBJ2-7; the D call may be TRBD1 or TRBD2 (5 bases each). Between the trimmed V and J ends, which lost 8 bases and 1 base, there was a span of 15 bases. Germline-derived CDR1 and CDR2 are MNHNS and SASEGT. This CDR3 spans 14 amino acids.

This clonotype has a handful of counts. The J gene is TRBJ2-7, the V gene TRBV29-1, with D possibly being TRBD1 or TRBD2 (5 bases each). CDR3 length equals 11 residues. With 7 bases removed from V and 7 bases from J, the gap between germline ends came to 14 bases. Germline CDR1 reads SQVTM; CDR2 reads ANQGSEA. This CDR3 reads CSARGRGEQYF. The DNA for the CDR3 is TGCAGCGCCCGGGGACGTGGAGAGCAGTACTTC.

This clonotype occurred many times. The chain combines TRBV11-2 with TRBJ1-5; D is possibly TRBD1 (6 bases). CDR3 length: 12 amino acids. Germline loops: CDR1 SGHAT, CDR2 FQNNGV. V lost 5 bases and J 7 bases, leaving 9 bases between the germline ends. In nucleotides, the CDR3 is TGTGCCAGCAGCGAGGGGGACCAGCCCCAGCATTTT. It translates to CASSEGDQPQHF.

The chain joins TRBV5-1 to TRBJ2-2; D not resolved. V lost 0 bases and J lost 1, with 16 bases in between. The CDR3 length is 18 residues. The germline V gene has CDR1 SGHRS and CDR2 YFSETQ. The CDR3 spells CASSLGAPLRWNTGELFF. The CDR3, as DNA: TGCGCCAGCAGCTTGGGGGCCCCCCTGCGTTGGAACACCGGGGAGCTGTTTTTT.

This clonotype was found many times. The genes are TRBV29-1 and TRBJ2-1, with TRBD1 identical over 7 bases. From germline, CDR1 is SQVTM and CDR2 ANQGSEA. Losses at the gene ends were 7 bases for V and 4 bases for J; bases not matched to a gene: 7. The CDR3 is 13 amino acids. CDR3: CSAKDRQYNEQFF. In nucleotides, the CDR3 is TGCAGCGCTAAGGACAGGCAGTACAATGAGCAGTTCTTC.